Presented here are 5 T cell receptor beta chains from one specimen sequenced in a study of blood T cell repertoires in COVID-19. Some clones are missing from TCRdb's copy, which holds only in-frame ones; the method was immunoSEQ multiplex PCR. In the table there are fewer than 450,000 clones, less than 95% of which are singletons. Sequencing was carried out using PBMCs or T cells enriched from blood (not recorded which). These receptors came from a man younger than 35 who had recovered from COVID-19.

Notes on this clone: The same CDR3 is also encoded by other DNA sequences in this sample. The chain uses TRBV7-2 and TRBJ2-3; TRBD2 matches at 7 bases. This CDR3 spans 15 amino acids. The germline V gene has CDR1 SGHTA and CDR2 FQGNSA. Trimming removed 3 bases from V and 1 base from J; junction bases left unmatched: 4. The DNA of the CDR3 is TGTGCCAGCAGCTTGGGACGGGGGGGCACAGATACGCAGTATTTT. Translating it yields CASSLGRGGTDTQYF.

The CDR3 DNA is TGCGCCAGCAGGGAGGGGGCTAGTAGCACAGATACGCAGTATTTT. Its translation: CASREGASSTDTQYF. The chain combines TRBV5-1 with TRBJ2-3, with D maybe TRBD1 (7 bases). The CDR3 runs 15 residues. Deletions cut 5 bases from V and 0 bases from J, with 13 bases between. Germline-derived CDR1 and CDR2 are SGHRS and YFSETQ.

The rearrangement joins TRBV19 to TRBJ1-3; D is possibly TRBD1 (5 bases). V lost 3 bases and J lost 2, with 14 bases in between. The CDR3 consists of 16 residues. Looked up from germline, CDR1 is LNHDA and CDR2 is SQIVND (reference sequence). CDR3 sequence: CASSILTDKAGNTIYF. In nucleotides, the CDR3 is TGTGCCAGTAGTATTTTGACGGACAAGGCTGGAAACACCATATATTTT.

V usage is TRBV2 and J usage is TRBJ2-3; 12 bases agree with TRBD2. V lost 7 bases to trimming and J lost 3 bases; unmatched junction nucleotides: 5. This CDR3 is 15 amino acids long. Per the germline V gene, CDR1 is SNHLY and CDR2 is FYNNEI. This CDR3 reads CASKLAGGFTDTQYF. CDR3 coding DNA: TGTGCCAGCAAACTAGCGGGAGGATTTACAGATACGCAGTATTTT.

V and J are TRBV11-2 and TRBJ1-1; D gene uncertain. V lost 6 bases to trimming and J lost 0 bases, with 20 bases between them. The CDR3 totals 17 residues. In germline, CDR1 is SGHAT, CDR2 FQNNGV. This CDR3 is CASSPSGVARLNTEAFF. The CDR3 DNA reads TGTGCCAGCAGTCCTAGTGGCGTAGCCCGCCTGAACACTGAAGCTTTCTTT.